This is a list of T cell receptor beta chains from one sample in a study of human T cells and chemical hapten exposure. Via MiXCR, TCRdb re-called the RACE reads, giving one row per CDR3 protein. The data show roughly 130,000 distinct CDR3 sequences, 9% to 10% seen once. Sample: whole blood. The receptors originated from a male donor in good health. Some clones in this sample may be carry-over from other donors' samples. The CDR3 runs from the conserved cysteine through the conserved F or W. A D gene is named only where the DNA matches it firmly. Not all rows give a size; the values are once, few, many and, for expanded clones, a class.

D	V	size	J	CDR3	DNA
-	TRBV28	-	TRBJ2-1	CASTFRLPGEQFF	TGTGCCAGCACCTTCCGGCTCCCGGGTGAGCAGTTCTTC
-	TRBV5-1	few	TRBJ1-1	CASSFLGLDTEAFF	TGCGCCAGCAGCTTTCTGGGTTTAGACACTGAAGCTTTCTTT
-	TRBV7-8	many	TRBJ1-1	CASSLDRDTEAFF	TGTGCCAGCAGCTTAGACAGGGACACTGAAGCTTTCTTT
-	TRBV6-5	many	TRBJ1-1	CASSSGDTEAFF	TGTGCCAGCAGTTCGGGGGACACTGAAGCTTTCTTT
TRBD1	TRBV7-2	-	TRBJ2-7	CASSLDRASYEQYF	TGTGCCAGCAGTTTGGACAGGGCATCCTACGAGCAGTACTTC
-	TRBV15	many	TRBJ2-7	CATSRDLRQGSDEQYF	TGTGCCACCAGCAGAGATTTGCGGCAGGGGTCCGACGAGCAGTACTTC
-	TRBV7-2	-	TRBJ1-1	CASSTEGRSFF	TGTGCCAGCAGTACGGAAGGGAGGTCTTTCTTT
-	TRBV25-1	few	TRBJ1-2	CASSDRAAFSAGYTF	TGTGCCAGCAGTGACCGGGCCGCTTTTTCGGCTGGCTACACCTTC
TRBD2	TRBV11-3	-	TRBJ2-5	CASSLVQRGAAPNQETQYF	TGTGCCAGCAGCTTAGTCCAGCGGGGGGCGGCCCCAAACCAAGAGACCCAGTACTTC
TRBD1	TRBV30	few	TRBJ1-1	CAWSEGTGRNTEAFF	TGTGCCTGGAGTGAGGGGACAGGGAGAAACACTGAAGCTTTCTTT
-	TRBV20-1	-	TRBJ2-1	CSAKGDKVYNEQFF	TGCAGTGCTAAGGGAGACAAGGTTTACAATGAGCAGTTCTTC
TRBD1	TRBV6-6	many	TRBJ2-3	CASRTGGTDTQYF	TGTGCCAGCAGGACAGGGGGCACAGATACGCAGTATTTT
TRBD1	TRBV19	many	TRBJ1-2	CATKTGDHGYTF	TGTGCCACCAAGACAGGGGACCATGGCTACACCTTC
-	TRBV10-2	many	TRBJ1-2	CASRGPYGYTF	TGCGCCAGCAGGGGACCCTATGGCTACACCTTC
-	TRBV4-1	-	TRBJ2-7	CASSQEESSSYEQYF	TGCGCCAGCAGCCAAGAAGAGAGTAGCTCCTACGAGCAGTACTTC
TRBD2	TRBV4-2	many	TRBJ2-3	CASSQDGASGRADTQYF	TGTGCCAGCAGCCAAGATGGGGCTAGCGGGAGGGCCGATACGCAGTATTTT
-	TRBV29-1	-	TRBJ2-2	CSVDVGAGELFF	TGCAGCGTTGATGTGGGGGCTGGGGAGCTGTTTTTT
TRBD1	TRBV6-5	many	TRBJ1-2	CASSETRGVGGYTF	TGTGCCAGCAGTGAAACCAGGGGGGTTGGTGGCTACACCTTC
-	TRBV27	few	TRBJ2-1	CASSLSWGPNNEQFF	TGTGCCAGCAGTTTATCTTGGGGCCCTAACAATGAGCAGTTCTTC
-	TRBV7-9	-	TRBJ2-2	CASSPSEGTGELFF	TGTGCCAGCAGCCCCTCGGAGGGCACCGGGGAGCTGTTTTTT
-	TRBV20-1	many	TRBJ1-6	CSARVPGSPLHF	TGCAGTGCTAGAGTCCCCGGTTCACCCCTCCACTTT
-	TRBV29-1	many	TRBJ1-5	CSVERGTEANQPQHF	TGCAGCGTTGAAAGGGGGACCGAGGCGAATCAGCCCCAGCATTTT
TRBD1	TRBV6-5	many	TRBJ1-2	CASRGTGSFYGYTF	TGTGCCAGCAGGGGGACAGGTAGCTTCTATGGCTACACCTTC
-	TRBV11-2	few	TRBJ1-5	CASSLEAGYNQPQHF	TGTGCCAGCAGCTTAGAGGCGGGGTACAATCAGCCCCAGCATTTT